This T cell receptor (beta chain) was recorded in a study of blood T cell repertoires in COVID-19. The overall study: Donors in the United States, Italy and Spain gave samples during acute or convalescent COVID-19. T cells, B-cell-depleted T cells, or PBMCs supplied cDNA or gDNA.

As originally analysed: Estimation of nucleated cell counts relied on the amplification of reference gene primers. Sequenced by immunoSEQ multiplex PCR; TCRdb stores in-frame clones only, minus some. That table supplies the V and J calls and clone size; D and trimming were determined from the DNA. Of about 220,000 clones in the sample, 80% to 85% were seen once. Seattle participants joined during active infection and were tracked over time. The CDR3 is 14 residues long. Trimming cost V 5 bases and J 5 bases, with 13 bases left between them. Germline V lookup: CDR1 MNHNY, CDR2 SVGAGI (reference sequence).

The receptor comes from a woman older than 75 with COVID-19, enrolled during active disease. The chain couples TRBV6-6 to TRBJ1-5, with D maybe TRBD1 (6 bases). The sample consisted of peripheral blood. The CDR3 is CASSRLGGDQPQHF. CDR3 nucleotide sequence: TGTGCCAGCAGTCGACTAGGGGGGGATCAGCCCCAGCATTTT.